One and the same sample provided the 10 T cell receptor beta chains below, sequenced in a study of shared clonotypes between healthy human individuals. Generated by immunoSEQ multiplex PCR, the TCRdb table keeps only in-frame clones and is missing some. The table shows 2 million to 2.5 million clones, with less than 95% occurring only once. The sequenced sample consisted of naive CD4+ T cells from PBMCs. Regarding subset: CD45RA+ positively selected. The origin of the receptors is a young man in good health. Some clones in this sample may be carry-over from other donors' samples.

CDR3 sequence reads: CASRGGGGYGYTF. CDR3 DNA sequence: TGTGCCAGCAGGGGTGGAGGGGGCTATGGCTACACCTTC. V and J are TRBV2 and TRBJ1-2; D perhaps matches TRBD1 (6 bases). This CDR3 comprises 13 residues. Between the trimmed V and J ends, which lost 6 bases and 4 bases, there was a span of 12 bases. Germline V gene data show CDR1 as SNHLY and CDR2 as FYNNEI.

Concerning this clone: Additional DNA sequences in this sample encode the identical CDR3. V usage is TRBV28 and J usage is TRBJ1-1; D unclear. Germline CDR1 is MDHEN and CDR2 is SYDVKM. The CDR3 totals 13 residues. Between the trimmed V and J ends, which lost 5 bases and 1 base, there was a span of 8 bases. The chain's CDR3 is CASSPRQNTEAFF. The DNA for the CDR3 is TGTGCCAGCAGTCCAAGACAGAACACTGAAGCTTTCTTT.

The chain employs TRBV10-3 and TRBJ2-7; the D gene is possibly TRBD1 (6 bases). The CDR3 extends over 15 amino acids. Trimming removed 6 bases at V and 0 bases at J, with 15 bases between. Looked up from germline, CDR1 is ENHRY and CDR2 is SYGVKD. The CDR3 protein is CAIRKQGTLSYEQYF. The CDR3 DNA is TGTGCCATCAGGAAACAGGGAACCCTCTCCTACGAGCAGTACTTC.

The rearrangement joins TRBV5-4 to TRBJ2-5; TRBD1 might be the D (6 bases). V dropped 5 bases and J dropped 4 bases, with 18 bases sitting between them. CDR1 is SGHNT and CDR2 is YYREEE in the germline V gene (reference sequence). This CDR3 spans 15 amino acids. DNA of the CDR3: TGTGCCAGCAGTAAGCCAGGGGCGGCGGGAGAGACCCAGTACTTC. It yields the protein CASSKPGAAGETQYF.

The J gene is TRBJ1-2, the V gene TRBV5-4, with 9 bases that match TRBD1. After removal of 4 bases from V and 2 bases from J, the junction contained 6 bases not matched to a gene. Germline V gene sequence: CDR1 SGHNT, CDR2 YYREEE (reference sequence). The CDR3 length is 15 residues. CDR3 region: CASSLGQGPNYGYTF. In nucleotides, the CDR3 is TGTGCCAGCAGCCTGGGACAGGGACCAAACTATGGCTACACCTTC.

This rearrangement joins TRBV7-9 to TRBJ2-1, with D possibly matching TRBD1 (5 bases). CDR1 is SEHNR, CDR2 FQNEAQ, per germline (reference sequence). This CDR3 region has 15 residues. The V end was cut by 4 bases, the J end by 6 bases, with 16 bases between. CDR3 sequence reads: CASSSGWGRSNEQFF. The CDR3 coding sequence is TGTGCCAGCAGCTCAGGTTGGGGCCGTTCCAATGAGCAGTTCTTC.

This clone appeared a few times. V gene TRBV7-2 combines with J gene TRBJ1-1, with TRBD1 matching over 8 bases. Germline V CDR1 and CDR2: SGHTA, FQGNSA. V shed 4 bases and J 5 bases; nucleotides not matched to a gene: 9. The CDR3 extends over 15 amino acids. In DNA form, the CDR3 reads TGTGCCAGCAGCTACTTGGGACAGGAGAGAACTGAAGCTTTCTTT. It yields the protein CASSYLGQERTEAFF. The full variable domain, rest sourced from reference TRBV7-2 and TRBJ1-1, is GAGVSQSPSNKVTEKGKDVELRCDPISGHTALYWYRQSLGQGLEFLIYFQGNSAPDKSGLPSDRFSAERTGGSVSTLTIQRTQQEDSAVYLCASSYLGQERTEAFFGQGTRLTVV.

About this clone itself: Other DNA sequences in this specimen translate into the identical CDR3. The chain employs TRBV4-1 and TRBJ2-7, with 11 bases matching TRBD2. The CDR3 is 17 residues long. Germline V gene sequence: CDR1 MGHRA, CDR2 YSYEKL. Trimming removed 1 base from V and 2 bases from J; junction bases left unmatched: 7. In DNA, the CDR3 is TGCGCCAGCAGCCAAGGTCTAGCGGGAGGACGAACCTACGAGCAGTACTTC. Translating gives CASSQGLAGGRTYEQYF.

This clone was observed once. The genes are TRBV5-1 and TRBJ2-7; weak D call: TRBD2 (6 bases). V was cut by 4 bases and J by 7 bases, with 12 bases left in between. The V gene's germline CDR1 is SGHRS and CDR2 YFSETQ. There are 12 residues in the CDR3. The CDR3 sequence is CASSPPGAEQYF. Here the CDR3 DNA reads TGCGCCAGCAGCCCCCCGGGAGCAGAGCAGTACTTC. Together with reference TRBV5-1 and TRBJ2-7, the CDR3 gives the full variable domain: KAGVTQTPRYLIKTRGQQVTLSCSPISGHRSVSWYQQTPGQGLQFLFEYFSETQRNKGNFPGRFSGRQFSNSRSEMNVSTLELGDSALYLCASSPPGAEQYFGPGTRLTVT.

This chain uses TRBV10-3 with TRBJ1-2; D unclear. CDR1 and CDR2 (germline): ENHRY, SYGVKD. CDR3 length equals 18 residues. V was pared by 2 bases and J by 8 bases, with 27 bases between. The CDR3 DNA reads TGTGCCATCAGTGAGCCGGGGTGGACGGATGTCCTTTCCGGGGGCTACACCTTC. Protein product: CAISEPGWTDVLSGGYTF.